The 30 T cell receptor beta chains given below trace back to one sample, sequenced in a study of cytomegalovirus exposure and HLA in healthy donors. PCR primers comprised 60 Vbeta and 13 Jbeta primers. TCRdb's copy holds only in-frame clones and misses some; the assay was immunoSEQ multiplex PCR. The table lists about 180,000 clones, 77% of them singletons. Sequencing was carried out using PBMCs. The receptor source for this set is a man younger than 35 in good health and CMV-seronegative.

V gene TRBV4-3 combines with J gene TRBJ2-1, with 9 positions matching TRBD2. With V trimmed by 2 bases and J by 5 bases, 13 bases remained unmatched. In germline, CDR1 is LGHNA, CDR2 YSLEER. This CDR3 has 18 amino acids. CDR3 loop: CASSQIAGETQTDNEQFF. The CDR3 DNA follows: TGCGCCAGCAGCCAAATAGCGGGAGAAACCCAAACAGACAATGAGCAGTTCTTC.

The V and J genes are TRBV5-1 and TRBJ1-2, with TRBD1 matching 9 bases. Germline CDR1 reads SGHRS; CDR2 reads YFSETQ. There are 16 residues in the CDR3. The trim removed 4 bases at V and 6 bases at J, leaving 13 bases unmatched. The CDR3 bases are TGCGCCAGCAGCAGGGGACAGGGAGGAGGAGGTGATGGCTACACCTTC. Encoded protein: CASSRGQGGGGDGYTF.

The CDR3 region has the DNA TGCAGCGTTGACGGAGCGGGAGGTGAGGTCAATGAGCAGTTCTTC. This sequence encodes CSVDGAGGEVNEQFF. The chain links TRBV29-1 to TRBJ2-1; 9 bases are shared with TRBD2. The germline V gene has CDR1 SQVTM and CDR2 ANQGSEA. The CDR3 extends over 15 amino acids. J was trimmed by 6 bases and V by 3 bases; bases with no gene match: 9.

This clone was detected only once. V usage is TRBV19 and J usage is TRBJ2-7, with 10 nucleotides matching TRBD2. CDR1 is LNHDA and CDR2 is SQIVND in the germline V gene (reference sequence). With 6 bases clipped from V and 7 bases from J, the junction kept 12 bases outside the gene matches. CDR3 length: 15 amino acids. CDR3 sequence reads: CASRPGLARDYEQYF. The CDR3 coding sequence is TGTGCCAGTAGACCGGGACTAGCGAGGGACTATGAGCAGTACTTC.

The chain joins TRBV7-9 to TRBJ1-4; D may be TRBD1 (6 bases). Trimming pared 5 bases from V and 0 bases from J, leaving 13 bases between. The CDR3 extends over 16 amino acids. Germline V CDR1 and CDR2: SEHNR, FQNEAQ (reference sequence). The CDR3 loop reads CASSLGQSSTNEKLFF. CDR3 DNA: TGTGCCAGCAGCCTAGGACAGTCCTCAACTAATGAAAAACTGTTTTTT.

This clone showed up just once. V gene TRBV5-1 combines with J gene TRBJ2-3; TRBD2 is a possible D gene (5 bases). Germline loops: CDR1 SGHRS, CDR2 YFSETQ. The ends were cut back, 0 bases at V and 5 bases at J, with 13 bases in the middle. The CDR3 is 15 residues long. CDR3: CASSLEWLGGDTQYF. As DNA, the CDR3 is TGCGCCAGCAGCTTGGAGTGGCTAGGAGGAGATACGCAGTATTTT.

The rearrangement joins TRBV5-1 to TRBJ1-2; tentatively, D is TRBD1 (6 bases). The CDR3 is made up of 14 amino acids. The germline V and J ends were trimmed by 2 bases and 4 bases, with 12 bases remaining between them. The germline gives CDR1 SGHRS, CDR2 YFSETQ. The CDR3 region has the DNA TGCGCCAGCAGCTTCTCGGACAGTGCCTATGGCTACACCTTC. This translates into CASSFSDSAYGYTF.

This chain connects TRBV19 to TRBJ1-1; no clear D. Germline-derived CDR1 and CDR2 are LNHDA and SQIVND (reference sequence). V lost 2 bases and J 0 bases, leaving 4 bases between the germline ends. There are 13 residues in the CDR3. This CDR3 is CASSINMNTEAFF. For the CDR3, the DNA is TGTGCCAGTAGTATAAATATGAACACTGAAGCTTTCTTT. Using reference TRBV19 and TRBJ1-1 for the parts outside the CDR3, the full variable domain is DGGITQSPKYLFRKEGQNVTLSCEQNLNHDAMYWYRQDPGQGLRLIYYSQIVNDFQKGDIAEGYSVSREKKESFPLTVTSAQKNPTAFYLCASSINMNTEAFFGQGTRLTVV.

The rearrangement uses TRBV27 and TRBJ2-3, with no clear D. This CDR3 has 14 amino acids. V was pared by 3 bases and J by 5 bases, with 12 bases between. The germline V gene encodes CDR1 MNHEY and CDR2 SMNVEV (reference sequence). The CDR3: CASSLWAGQDTQYF. The CDR3 coding sequence is TGTGCCAGCAGTTTGTGGGCAGGCCAAGATACGCAGTATTTT.

The chain uses TRBV30 and TRBJ1-2; D unclear. The length of the CDR3 is 13 residues. CDR1 is GTSNPN, CDR2 SVGIG, per germline (reference sequence). Between the trimmed V and J ends, which lost 5 bases and 6 bases, there was a span of 16 bases. CDR3: CAWGRVLENGYTF. CDR3 nucleotide sequence: TGTGCCTGGGGGAGAGTTTTGGAGAATGGCTACACCTTC.

This clone was detected a few times. This chain joins TRBV5-4 and TRBJ2-1; TRBD1 aligns across 9 bases. The CDR3 contains 16 residues. The germline gives CDR1 SGHNT, CDR2 YYREEE (reference sequence). The junction had 3 bases not matched to a gene; V was cut back by 0 bases and J by 2 bases. The CDR3 DNA reads TGTGCCAGCAGCTTGGAACAGGGGGCAACCTACAATGAGCAGTTCTTC. Its protein is CASSLEQGATYNEQFF.

This clone was recorded once. The V call is TRBV12-5, the J call TRBJ1-3; D gene ambiguous. Germline V gives CDR1 LGHNT, CDR2 FRNRAP. Trimming removed 0 bases at V and 4 bases at J, with 10 bases between. The CDR3 loop spans 15 amino acids. CDR3 region: CASGLVAGVGNTIYF. The CDR3 nucleotides are TGTGCTAGTGGTTTGGTAGCCGGGGTCGGAAACACCATATATTTT.

In this sample, this clone turned up a few times. This chain links TRBV11-3 with TRBJ2-5, with 13 bases aligning to TRBD2. Germline CDR1 SGHNT, CDR2 YENEEA. Trimming removed 1 base from V and 3 bases from J; junction bases left unmatched: 5. The CDR3 contains 17 residues. CDR3 sequence (DNA): TGTGCCAGCAGCTTAGGTTCCGGGACTAGCGGGAAAGAGACCCAGTACTTC. Residues: CASSLGSGTSGKETQYF. Looking up the rest from reference TRBV11-3 and TRBJ2-5 gives the full variable domain: EAGVVQSPRYKIIEKKQPVAFWCNPISGHNTLYWYLQNLGQGPELLIRYENEEAVDDSQLPKDRFSAERLKGVDSTLKIQPAELGDSAVYLCASSLGSGTSGKETQYFGPGTRLLVL.

This rearrangement joins TRBV10-2 to TRBJ2-5; tentative D call: TRBD2 (5 bases). V gave up 11 bases and J gave up 5 bases, with 21 bases separating them. In germline, CDR1 is WSHSY, CDR2 SAAADI. The CDR3 extends over 14 amino acids. The CDR3 reads CAAAVAARRETQYF. For the CDR3, the DNA is TGCGCCGCGGCCGTGGCCGCCCGGAGGGAGACCCAGTACTTC.

As for this clone: Sequence at one end of the junction differs from germline and may be a read error. The J gene is TRBJ1-2, the V gene TRBV7-9; TRBD1 aligns across 7 bases. CDR3 length equals 14 residues. Germline V lookup: CDR1 SEHNR, CDR2 FQNEAQ (reference sequence). CDR3 bases: TGTTCCAGCAGCTCGTCAGACAGGGACCTTAGCTACACCTTC. It is translated as CSSSSSDRDLSYTF.

This clone was seen once. The chain links TRBV25-1 to TRBJ2-7; the match to TRBD1 covers 7 bases. The junction had 12 bases not matched to a gene; V was cut back by 4 bases and J by 3 bases. Germline V CDR1 and CDR2: MGHDK, SYGVNS. The CDR3 contains 16 residues. The CDR3, as DNA: TGTGCCAGCAGTGGGGACAGCGAAAACCCCTTCTACGAGCAGTACTTC. Translated, it gives CASSGDSENPFYEQYF.

This clone turned up a few times. The chain uses TRBV10-2 and TRBJ1-2; no clear D. Per germline, CDR1 WSHSY and CDR2 SAAADI. Trimming took off 3 bases at V and 14 bases at J, with 16 bases between the two ends. CDR3 length: 12 amino acids. CDR3 loop: CASSEVGVTRTF. The CDR3 DNA reads as TGCGCCAGCAGTGAAGTGGGAGTGACGAGGACCTTC.

The V and J genes are TRBV19 and TRBJ1-5; no definite D call. Trimming removed 5 bases from V and 1 base from J, with 15 bases in between. The germline V gene encodes CDR1 LNHDA and CDR2 SQIVND (reference sequence). The CDR3 extends over 16 amino acids. CDR3 sequence: CASSGRVGGSNQPQHF. The CDR3 bases are TGTGCCAGTAGTGGCCGGGTCGGAGGAAGCAATCAGCCCCAGCATTTT.

V is TRBV11-3 and J is TRBJ2-6, with 7 positions matching TRBD1. The CDR3 runs 16 residues. Unmatched junction bases numbered 6, after V lost 5 bases and J lost 2 bases. The germline V gene has CDR1 SGHNT and CDR2 YENEEA. Here the CDR3 DNA reads TGTGCCAGCAGCCGGGACAGTTCCCCTGGGGCCAACGTCCTGACTTTC. Protein product: CASSRDSSPGANVLTF.

This clone was seen once. This chain joins TRBV7-2 and TRBJ2-2, with D hard to call. The germline V gene encodes CDR1 SGHTA and CDR2 FQGNSA. The V end lost 4 bases, the J end lost 7 bases, and 13 bases lay between the germline ends. The CDR3 consists of 14 residues. The CDR3 sequence: CASSSKPYDGELFF. The CDR3 coding sequence is TGTGCCAGCAGCTCTAAACCGTATGACGGGGAGCTGTTTTTT.

The V gene is TRBV20-1, the J gene TRBJ2-1, with D unresolved. The CDR3 has 10 residues. Germline CDR1 reads DFQATT; CDR2 reads SNEGSKA (reference sequence). V lost 6 bases and J 8 bases, leaving 8 bases between the germline ends. DNA of the CDR3: TGCAGTGCAGCGAGGCATGAGCAGTTCTTC. Amino acid sequence: CSAARHEQFF.

This sequence joins TRBV19 and TRBJ2-5; D might be TRBD2 (6 bases). The DNA end favors TRBJ2-7, so the J call may be wrong. The CDR3 is 15 amino acids. Germline assignment: CDR1 LNHDA and CDR2 SQIVND (reference sequence). The CDR3 DNA reads as TGTGCCAGTAGTGGGGGAATGTGGGGGGATCGCGAGCAGTACTTC. Translating gives CASSGGMWGDREQYF.

This sequence joins TRBV7-2 and TRBJ2-5; 7 nucleotides match TRBD2. CDR3 size: 15 residues. Germline loops: CDR1 SGHTA, CDR2 FQGNSA. The junction had 16 bases not matched to a gene; V was cut back by 8 bases and J by 7 bases. CDR3 DNA: TGTGCCAGCGCCCTTAGTGTGGCGGGAGTAGGGACCCAGTACTTC. Translating it yields CASALSVAGVGTQYF.

V is TRBV5-1 and J is TRBJ2-1; 7 bases are a match to TRBD2. V lost 0 bases and J lost 7; bases outside the gene matches: 7. CDR1 and CDR2 from the germline V gene are SGHRS and YFSETQ. This CDR3 region has 15 residues. For the CDR3, the DNA is TGCGCCAGCAGCTTGGATGGACTAGTACAAAATGAGCAGTTCTTC. This translates into CASSLDGLVQNEQFF.

The V gene is TRBV9, the J gene TRBJ2-5, with 7 bases matching TRBD1. The DNA end is more similar to TRBJ2-7, so the J call may be wrong. The CDR3 length is 16 residues. CDR1 and CDR2 (germline): SGDLS, YYNGEE. The CDR3 DNA sequence: TGTGCCAGCAGCGTAGCTTCCGGGACAGACTCCTACGAGCAGTACTTC. This translates into CASSVASGTDSYEQYF.

This rearrangement joins TRBV7-2 to TRBJ1-2; D may be TRBD1 (5 bases). V lost 2 bases and J 14 bases, leaving 15 bases between the germline ends. Germline V gives CDR1 SGHTA, CDR2 FQGNSA. CDR3 length: 12 amino acids. CDR3 sequence: CASSLSRPGQTF. The CDR3 DNA reads TGTGCCAGCAGCTTATCTCGGCCAGGGCAGACCTTC. Full variable domain (remainder filled in from reference TRBV7-2 and TRBJ1-2): GAGVSQSPSNKVTEKGKDVELRCDPISGHTALYWYRQSLGQGLEFLIYFQGNSAPDKSGLPSDRFSAERTGGSVSTLTIQRTQQEDSAVYLCASSLSRPGQTFGSGTRLTVV.

The CDR3 spells CASSVVISGRDGQFF. The CDR3 DNA follows: TGTGCCAGCAGCGTAGTGATTAGCGGGAGAGATGGGCAGTTCTTC. This chain uses TRBV9 with TRBJ2-1, with TRBD2 matching 9 bases. The germline V gene has CDR1 SGDLS and CDR2 YYNGEE. The CDR3 consists of 15 residues. V lost 0 bases to trimming and J lost 12 bases; unmatched junction nucleotides: 10.

About this clone itself: The germline gene is not matched at one end of the junction; a read error may be the cause. The J gene is TRBJ1-2, the V gene TRBV19; possibly TRBD1 for D (6 bases). Germline V gene data show CDR1 as LNHDA and CDR2 as SQIVND (reference sequence). This CDR3 spans 13 amino acids. The CDR3 region is CASSKQGNDGYTF. CDR3 nucleotide sequence: TGTGCCAGTAGTAAACAGGGTAACGATGGCTACACCTTC.

This rearrangement joins TRBV6-5 to TRBJ2-1, with TRBD2 matching 14 bases. The trim removed 4 bases at V and 3 bases at J, leaving 2 bases unmatched. Germline V lookup: CDR1 MNHEY, CDR2 SVGAGI. CDR3 size: 16 residues. The CDR3 sequence: CASSSGLAGGYNEQFF. The CDR3 nucleotides are TGTGCCAGCAGTTCCGGACTAGCGGGGGGCTACAATGAGCAGTTCTTC.

In DNA, the CDR3 is TGTGCCAGCAGCTTGGTGGGCAGATATAACTATGGCTACACCTTC. Amino acids: CASSLVGRYNYGYTF. J is TRBJ1-2 and V is TRBV5-6; D not resolved. The CDR3 spans 15 residues. V lost 0 bases and J 1 base, leaving 10 bases between the germline ends. Germline V gene data show CDR1 as SGHDT and CDR2 as YYEEEE.